Reported below is one T cell receptor beta chain. V was trimmed by 10 bases and J by 0 bases, leaving 10 bases between them. From germline, CDR1 is MNHEY and CDR2 SMNVEV (reference sequence). The CDR3 sequence is 13 residues long. This sample was taken from a study of T cell changes during pregnancy in multiple sclerosis. Sequencing used immunoSEQ multiplex PCR; TCRdb keeps in-frame clones, though not all of them. The sample has 70,000 to 100,000 clones, 90% to 95% seen once; the top ten hold roughly 4%. The genes are TRBV27 and TRBJ2-1; maybe TRBD1 (6 bases). This TCR derives from a female donor with multiple sclerosis, enrolled in a pregnancy study. The sequencing here drew on peripheral blood, taken in the first trimester of pregnancy. CDR3 coding DNA: TGTGCCACCCGGACAGACTCCTACAATGAGCAGTTCTTC. Translation gives CATRTDSYNEQFF.